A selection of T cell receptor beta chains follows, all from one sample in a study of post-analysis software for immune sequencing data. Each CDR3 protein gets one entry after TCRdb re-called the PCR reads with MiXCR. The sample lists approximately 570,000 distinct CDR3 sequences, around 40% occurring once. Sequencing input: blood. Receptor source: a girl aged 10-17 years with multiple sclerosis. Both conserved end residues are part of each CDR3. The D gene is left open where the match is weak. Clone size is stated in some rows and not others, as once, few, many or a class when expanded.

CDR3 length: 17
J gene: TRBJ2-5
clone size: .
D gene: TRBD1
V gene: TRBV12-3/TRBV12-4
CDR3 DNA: TGTGCCAGCAGTTTAACTCGGGACAGGGGGCTGAAGGAGACCCAGTACTTC
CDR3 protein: CASSLTRDRGLKETQYF

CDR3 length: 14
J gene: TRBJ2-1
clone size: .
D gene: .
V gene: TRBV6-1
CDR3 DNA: TGTGCCAGCAGCTACCTCAGGGGTCTAAGTGAGCAGTTCTTC
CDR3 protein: CASSYLRGLSEQFF

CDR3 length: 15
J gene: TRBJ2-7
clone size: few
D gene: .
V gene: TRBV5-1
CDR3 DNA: TGCGCCAGCAGCCTAGGTGGGGACTTCTCCTACGAGCAGTACTTC
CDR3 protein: CASSLGGDFSYEQYF

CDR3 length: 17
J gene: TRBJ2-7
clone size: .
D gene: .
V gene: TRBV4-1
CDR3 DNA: TGCGCCAGCAGGCGGTTCGATTTGAAGGAAATTACCTACGAGCAGTACTTC
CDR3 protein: CASRRFDLKEITYEQYF

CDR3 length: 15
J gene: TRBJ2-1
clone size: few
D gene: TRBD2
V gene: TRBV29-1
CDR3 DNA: TGCAGCGCCCCGGGACTAGGGGTATCCTACAATGAGCAGTTCTTC
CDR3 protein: CSAPGLGVSYNEQFF

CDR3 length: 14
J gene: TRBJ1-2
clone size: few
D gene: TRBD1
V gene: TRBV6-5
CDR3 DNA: TGTGCCAGCACCTTACAGGGGGGAAGCTATGGCTACACCTTC
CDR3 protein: CASTLQGGSYGYTF

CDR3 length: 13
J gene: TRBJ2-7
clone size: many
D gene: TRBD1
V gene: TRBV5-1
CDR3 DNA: TGTGCCAGCAGCTCCGACAGGGACTACGAGCAGTACTTC
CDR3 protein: CASSSDRDYEQYF

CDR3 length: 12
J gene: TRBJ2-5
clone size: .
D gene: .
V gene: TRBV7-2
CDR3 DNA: TGTGCCAGCAGCCAGATGGGTGAGACCCAGTACTTC
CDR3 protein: CASSQMGETQYF

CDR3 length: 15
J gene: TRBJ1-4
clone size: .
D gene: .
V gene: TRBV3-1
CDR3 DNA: TGTGCCAGCAGCCATCTGGGCCGTCTTAATGAAAAACTGTTTTTT
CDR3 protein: CASSHLGRLNEKLFF

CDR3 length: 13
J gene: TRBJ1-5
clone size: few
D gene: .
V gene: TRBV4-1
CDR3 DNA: TGCGCCAGCAGTTATGAGTCTGAACAGCCCCAGCATTTT
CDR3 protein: CASSYESEQPQHF

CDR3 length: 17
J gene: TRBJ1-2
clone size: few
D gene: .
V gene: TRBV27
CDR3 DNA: TGTGCCAGCAGTTTATACTTTACCGCTCAGGGGATTGATGGCTACACCTTC
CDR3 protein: CASSLYFTAQGIDGYTF

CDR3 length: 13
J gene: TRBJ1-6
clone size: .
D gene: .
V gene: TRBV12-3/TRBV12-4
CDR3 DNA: TGTGCCAGCAGTTCCCCCTATAATTCACCCCTCCACTTT
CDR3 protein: CASSSPYNSPLHF

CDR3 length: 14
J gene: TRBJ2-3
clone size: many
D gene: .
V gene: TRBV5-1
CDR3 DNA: TGCGCCACCGCCGCCGGGACTAGCACAGATACGCAGTATTTT
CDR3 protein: CATAAGTSTDTQYF

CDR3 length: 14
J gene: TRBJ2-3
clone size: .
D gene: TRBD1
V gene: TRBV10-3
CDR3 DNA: TGTGCCATCGGACAGGGGAGTGTCACAGATACGCAGTATTTT
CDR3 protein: CAIGQGSVTDTQYF

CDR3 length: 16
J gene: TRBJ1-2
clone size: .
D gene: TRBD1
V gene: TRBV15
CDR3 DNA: TGTGCCACCAGCCGGGGTGGGACAGGGAGGTCTTATGGCTACACCTTC
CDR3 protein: CATSRGGTGRSYGYTF

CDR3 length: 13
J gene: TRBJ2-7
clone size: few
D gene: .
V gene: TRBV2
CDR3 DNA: TGTGCCAGCAGTCCCCAAACAGGGTTCGAGCAGTACTTC
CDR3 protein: CASSPQTGFEQYF

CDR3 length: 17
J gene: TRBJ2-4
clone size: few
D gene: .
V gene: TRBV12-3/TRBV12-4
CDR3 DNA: TGTGCCAGCAGTCCCTACTCGTTCCATGGGGCCAAAAACATTCAGTACTTC
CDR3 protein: CASSPYSFHGAKNIQYF

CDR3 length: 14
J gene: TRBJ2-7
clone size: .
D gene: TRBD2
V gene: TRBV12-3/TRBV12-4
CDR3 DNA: TGTGCCAGCAGTTTACAGCGGGAGTCCCACGAGCAGTACTTC
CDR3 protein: CASSLQRESHEQYF

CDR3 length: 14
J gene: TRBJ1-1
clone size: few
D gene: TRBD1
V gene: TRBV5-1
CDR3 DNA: TGCGCCAGCAGCTTGGCCGGGACAGTAGCTGAAGCTTTCTTT
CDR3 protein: CASSLAGTVAEAFF

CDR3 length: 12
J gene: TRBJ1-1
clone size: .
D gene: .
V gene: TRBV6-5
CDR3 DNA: TGTGCCAGCAAAAAGGAAGAGGCTGAAGCTTTCTTT
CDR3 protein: CASKKEEAEAFF

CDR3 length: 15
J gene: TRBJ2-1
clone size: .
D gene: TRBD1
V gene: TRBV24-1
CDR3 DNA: TGTGCCACCAGCGACAGGGGGATCCGGTACAATGAGCAGTTCTTC
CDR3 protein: CATSDRGIRYNEQFF

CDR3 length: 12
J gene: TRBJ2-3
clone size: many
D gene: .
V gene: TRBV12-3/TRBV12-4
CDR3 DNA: TGTGCCAGCAGCCTCGGGGTAGATACGCAGTATTTT
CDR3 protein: CASSLGVDTQYF

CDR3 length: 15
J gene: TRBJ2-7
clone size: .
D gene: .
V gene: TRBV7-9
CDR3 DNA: TGTGCCAGCAGCGAAAAAGAGGGGGTTAACTACGAGCAGTACTTC
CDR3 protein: CASSEKEGVNYEQYF

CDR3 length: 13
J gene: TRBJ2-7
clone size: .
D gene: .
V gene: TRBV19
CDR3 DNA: TGTGCCAGTATGCGGGACAGCTCCTACGAGCAGTACTTC
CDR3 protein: CASMRDSSYEQYF

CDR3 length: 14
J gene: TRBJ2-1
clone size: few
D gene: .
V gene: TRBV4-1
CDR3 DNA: TGCGCCAGCAGCCAAGGGCAGACAGGCGATGAGCAGTTCTTC
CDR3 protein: CASSQGQTGDEQFF

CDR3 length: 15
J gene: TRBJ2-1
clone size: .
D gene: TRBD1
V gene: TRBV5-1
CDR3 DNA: TGCGCCAGCAGCGAGGGGGCCTCAACCTACAATGAGCAGTTCTTC
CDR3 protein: CASSEGASTYNEQFF

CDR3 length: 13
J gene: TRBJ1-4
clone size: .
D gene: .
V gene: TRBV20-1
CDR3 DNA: TGCAGTGCTAGATCGGGGTGGGATGAAAAACTGTTTTTT
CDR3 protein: CSARSGWDEKLFF

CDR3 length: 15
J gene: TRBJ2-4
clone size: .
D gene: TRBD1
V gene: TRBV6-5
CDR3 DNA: TGTGCCAGCACCCAAAGGGTACAGGGGATGAACATTCAGTACTTC
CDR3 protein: CASTQRVQGMNIQYF

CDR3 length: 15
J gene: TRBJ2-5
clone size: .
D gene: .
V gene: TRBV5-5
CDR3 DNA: TGTGCCAGCAGCTTGGGTGACAGCGCTCAAGAGACCCAGTACTTC
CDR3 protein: CASSLGDSAQETQYF

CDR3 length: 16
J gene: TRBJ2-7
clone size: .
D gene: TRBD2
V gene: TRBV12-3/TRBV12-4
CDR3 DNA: TGTGCCAGCAGTCGCCCTGCTAGCGGGGCGCCCTACGAGCAGTACTTC
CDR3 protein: CASSRPASGAPYEQYF

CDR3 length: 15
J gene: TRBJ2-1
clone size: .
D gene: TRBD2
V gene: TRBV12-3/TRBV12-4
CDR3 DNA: TGTGCCAGCAGTTCGGGACTAGCGGTATACAATGAGCAGTTCTTC
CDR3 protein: CASSSGLAVYNEQFF

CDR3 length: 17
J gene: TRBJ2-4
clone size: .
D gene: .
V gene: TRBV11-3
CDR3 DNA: TGTGCCAGCAGCTTAGAAACTTGGCGGGACGCCAAAAACATTCAGTACTTC
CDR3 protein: CASSLETWRDAKNIQYF

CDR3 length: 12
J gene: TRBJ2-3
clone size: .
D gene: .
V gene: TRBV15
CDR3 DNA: TGTGCCACCAGCAGAAGCACAGATACGCAGTATTTT
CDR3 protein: CATSRSTDTQYF

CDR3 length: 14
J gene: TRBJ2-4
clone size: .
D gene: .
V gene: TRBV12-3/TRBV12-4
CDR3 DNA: TGTGCCAGCAGTTTACCCCGGAAAAAAAACATTCAGTACTTC
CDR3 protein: CASSLPRKKNIQYF

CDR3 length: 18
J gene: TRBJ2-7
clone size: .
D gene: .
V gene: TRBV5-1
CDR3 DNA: TGCGCCAGCAGCTTGGCGCCAAAAACAGGGTTTATTTCCTACGAGCAGTACTTC
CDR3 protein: CASSLAPKTGFISYEQYF

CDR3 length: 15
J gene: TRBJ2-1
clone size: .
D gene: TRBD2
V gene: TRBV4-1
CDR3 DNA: TGCGCCAGCAGCCACATAACGGGGGGGCGGAATGAGCAGTTCTTC
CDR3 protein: CASSHITGGRNEQFF

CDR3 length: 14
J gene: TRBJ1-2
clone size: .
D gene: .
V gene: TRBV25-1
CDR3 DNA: TGTGCCAGCAGTGCAGCGGGAGCCACCTATGGCTACACCTTC
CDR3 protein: CASSAAGATYGYTF

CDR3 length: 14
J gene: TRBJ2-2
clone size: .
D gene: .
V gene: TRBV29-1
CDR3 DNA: TGCAGCGTTTGCCGGGGGCCGGGCACCGGGGAGCTGTTTTTT
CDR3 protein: CSVCRGPGTGELFF

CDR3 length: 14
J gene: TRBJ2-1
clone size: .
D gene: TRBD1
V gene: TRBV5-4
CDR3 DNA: TGTGCCATCCAGACGGGACAGAATTACAATGAGCAGTTCTTC
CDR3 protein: CAIQTGQNYNEQFF

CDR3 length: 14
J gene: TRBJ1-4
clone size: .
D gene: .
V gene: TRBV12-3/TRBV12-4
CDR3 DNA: TGTGCCAGCAGTTGTTTACCGGAGGCCGAAAAACTGTTTTTT
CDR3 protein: CASSCLPEAEKLFF

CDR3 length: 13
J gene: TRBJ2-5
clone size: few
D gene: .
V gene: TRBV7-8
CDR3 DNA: TGTGCCAGCAGCTCCACCGGGACAGAGACCCAGTACTTC
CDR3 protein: CASSSTGTETQYF

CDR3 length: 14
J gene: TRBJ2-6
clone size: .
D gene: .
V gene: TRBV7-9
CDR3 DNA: TGTGCCAGCAGCTTAAGAACCGGGGCCAACGTCCTGACTTTC
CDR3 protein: CASSLRTGANVLTF

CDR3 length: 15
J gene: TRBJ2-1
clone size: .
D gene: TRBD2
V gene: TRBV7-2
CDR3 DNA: TGTGCCAGCAGCCTCTCCAGACTAGCGCCTAATGAGCAGTTCTTC
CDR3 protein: CASSLSRLAPNEQFF

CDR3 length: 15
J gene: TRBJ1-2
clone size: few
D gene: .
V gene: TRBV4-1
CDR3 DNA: TGCGCCAGCAGCCAAGGGGTAATTAGGGACTATGGCTACACCTTC
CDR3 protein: CASSQGVIRDYGYTF

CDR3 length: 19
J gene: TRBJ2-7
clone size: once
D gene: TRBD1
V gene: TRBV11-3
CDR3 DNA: TGTGCCAGCAGCATCATTATCCCCCTGGCAGGGGGCCCCCTCTACGAGCAGTACTTC
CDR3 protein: CASSIIIPLAGGPLYEQYF

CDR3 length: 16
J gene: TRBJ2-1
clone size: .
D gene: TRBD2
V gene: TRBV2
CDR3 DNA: TGTGCCAGCAGCATTGGACTAGCGGGGGGGTACAATGAGCAGTTCTTC
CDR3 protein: CASSIGLAGGYNEQFF

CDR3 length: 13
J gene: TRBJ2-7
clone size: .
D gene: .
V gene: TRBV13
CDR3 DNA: TGTGCCAGCAGCTCACAGGGCTTACACGAGCAGTACTTC
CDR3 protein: CASSSQGLHEQYF

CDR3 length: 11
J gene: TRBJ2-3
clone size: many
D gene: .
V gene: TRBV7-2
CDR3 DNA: TGTGCCAGCAGCTTATTAGATACGCAGTATTTT
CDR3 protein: CASSLLDTQYF

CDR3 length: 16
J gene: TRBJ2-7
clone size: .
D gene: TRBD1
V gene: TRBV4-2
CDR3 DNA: TGTGCCAGCAGCCAAGATGAGGACAGGGGCCTCTACGAGCAGTACTTC
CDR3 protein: CASSQDEDRGLYEQYF

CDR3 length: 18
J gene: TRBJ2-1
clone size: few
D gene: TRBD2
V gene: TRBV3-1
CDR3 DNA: TGTGCCAGCAGCCAAGCTTCGGCGGGAGGGCTGTCCTACAATGAGCAGTTCTTC
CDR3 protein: CASSQASAGGLSYNEQFF

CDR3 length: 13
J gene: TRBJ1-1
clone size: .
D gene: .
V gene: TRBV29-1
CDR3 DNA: TGCAGCGCCCAAAGGGGCACCAACACTGAAGCTTTCTTT
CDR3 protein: CSAQRGTNTEAFF

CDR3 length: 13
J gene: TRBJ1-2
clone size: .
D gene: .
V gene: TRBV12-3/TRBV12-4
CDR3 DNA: TGTGCCAGCAAAGGTCCTCCAGGCTATGGCTACACCTTC
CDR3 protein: CASKGPPGYGYTF